The present entry profiles one T cell receptor (beta chain) with its context. The data belong to a study of CD8+CD57+ T cells in acquired aplastic anemia. Overall study context: Recorded DNA amounts for sorted CD4+ and CD8+ cells had an average of 3.2 ug.

Flow cytometry had shown expanded CD8+CD57+ cells in the patients chosen for sequencing. The CDR3 contains 16 residues. CDR1 is SGHAT and CDR2 is FQDESV in the germline V gene (reference sequence). Trimming removed 5 bases at V and 11 bases at J, with 27 bases between. Genomic DNA provided the template from which TCR beta VDJ and CDR3 profiles were obtained. One entry per CDR3 protein results from TCRdb running MiXCR on the reads. The data contain approximately 95,000 distinct CDR3 sequences, roughly two thirds of them singletons. V is TRBV11-1 and J is TRBJ1-1; a possible D gene is TRBD1 (5 bases). The specimen was sorted CD4+, CD8+, or CD8+CD57+ T cells (not recorded which) from PBMCs. The TCR comes from a human donor with aplastic anemia. The CDR3 nucleotides read TGTGCCAGCAGCAGTGGGGGTACGCGGGCCTTTGCGTCGGCTTTCTTT. Amino acid sequence: CASSSGGTRAFASAFF.